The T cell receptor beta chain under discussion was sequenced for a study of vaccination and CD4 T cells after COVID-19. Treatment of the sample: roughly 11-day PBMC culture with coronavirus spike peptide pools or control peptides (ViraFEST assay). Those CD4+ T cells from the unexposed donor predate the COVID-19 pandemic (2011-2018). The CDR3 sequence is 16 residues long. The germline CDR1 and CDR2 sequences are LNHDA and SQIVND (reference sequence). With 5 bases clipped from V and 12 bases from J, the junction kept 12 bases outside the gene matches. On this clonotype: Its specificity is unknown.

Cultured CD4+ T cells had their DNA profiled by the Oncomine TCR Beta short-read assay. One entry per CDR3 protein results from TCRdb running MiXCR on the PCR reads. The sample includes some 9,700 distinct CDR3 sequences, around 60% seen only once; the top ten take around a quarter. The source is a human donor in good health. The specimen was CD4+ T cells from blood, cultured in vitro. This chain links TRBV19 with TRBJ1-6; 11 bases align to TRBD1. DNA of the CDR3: TGTGCCAGTAGTCTACGTCGGGGACAGGGGGACGGACCCCTCCACTTT. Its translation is CASSLRRGQGDGPLHF.